A single sample is the source of the 2 T cell receptor beta chains below, sequenced in a study of T cell responses to AZD1222 COVID-19 vaccine. Assay: immunoSEQ multiplex PCR; the TCRdb copy retains only in-frame clones and omits some. The repertoire holds around 140,000 clones, with approximately 94% as singletons. The material was peripheral blood, obtained on day 0 of AZD1222 vaccination. All receptors derive from an adult in good health.

The chain couples TRBV14 to TRBJ1-1, with D perhaps matching TRBD1 (5 bases). Deletions cut 4 bases from V and 1 base from J, with 7 bases between. The CDR3 is 13 residues long. Per germline, CDR1 SGHDN and CDR2 FVKESK. CDR3 amino acids: CASSPTGNTEAFF. CDR3 sequence (DNA): TGTGCCAGCAGCCCAACAGGGAACACTGAAGCTTTCTTT.

V and J are TRBV28 and TRBJ1-2, with a possible D match to TRBD1 (5 bases). CDR1 is MDHEN, CDR2 SYDVKM, per germline. The CDR3 length is 14 residues. Trimming took off 5 bases at V and 8 bases at J, with 18 bases between the two ends. CDR3 sequence reads: CASSPAGGLRGYTF. CDR3 DNA: TGTGCCAGCAGTCCGGCCGGGGGGTTGCGCGGCTACACCTTC.